This TCR beta chain emerged from a study of T-cell memory formation after mild COVID-19. The study, taken as a whole, reports: Pre-infection memory held some responding clones, suggesting pre-existing cross-reactive T cells responded.

MiXCR, run by TCRdb on the 5' RACE reads, gives a single entry per CDR3 protein. The sample carries 250,000 to 350,000 distinct CDR3 sequences, less than 20% recorded once. As to this clonotype: The target antigen is unknown.

Germline loops: CDR1 MNHNY, CDR2 SVGAGI (reference sequence). The trim removed 6 bases at V and 0 bases at J, leaving 6 bases unmatched. The CDR3 is made up of 15 amino acids. The V call is TRBV6-6, the J call TRBJ2-7; TRBD2 aligns across 9 bases. This TCR came from a man aged 18-30 years who had mild COVID-19 (a few samples of this study predate the infection). Cell type and time point are not known. Material: PBMCs or a T cell subset sorted from them (not recorded which). CDR3 coding DNA: TGTGCCAGCAGGGGTAGCGGGGGCAGCTCCTACGAGCAGTACGTC. Translating it yields CASRGSGGSSYEQYV.